The source of this T cell receptor beta chain is a study of identical twins. This clonotype was seen more than once but under ten times. One entry per CDR3 protein, called by TCRdb with MiXCR from the 5' RACE reads. The data show about 480,000 distinct CDR3 sequences, around 14% seen once. Per the germline V gene, CDR1 is SGHTA and CDR2 is FQGNSA. The germline V and J ends were trimmed by 5 bases and 11 bases, with 10 bases remaining between them. The CDR3 contains 12 residues. These data were likewise used in another study, on yellow fever vaccine responses in identical twins.

Sequencing was done on a sample of CD4+ T cells sorted from blood. V gene TRBV7-2 combines with J gene TRBJ1-6; D call uncertain. This receptor was identified in a woman younger than 35 in good health. For the CDR3, the DNA is TGTGCCAGCAGCAACACGGGGACACCCCTCCACTTT. The encoded protein is CASSNTGTPLHF.